The 18 T cell receptor beta chains in this list originate from one sample, sequenced in a study of shared T cell receptors in the human thymus. The method was immunoSEQ multiplex PCR; TCRdb's version includes in-frame clones alone and lacks a portion of them. The table records hundreds of thousands of clones, around 87% of them present only once. In addition, the sample was reused for a study of human thymus T cells.

Sample: thymocytes. The origin of the receptors is a boy in the first two years of life with a congenital heart defect.

J is TRBJ1-3 and V is TRBV28, with D possibly TRBD1 on 6 matching bases. The germline V gene encodes CDR1 MDHEN and CDR2 SYDVKM. This CDR3 is built from 15 residues. Trimming left V 9 bases short and J 0 bases short, with 15 bases between. The CDR3 DNA sequence: TGTGCCAGTTTCCCGGGACAAAGCTCTGGAAACACCATATATTTT. Encoded protein: CASFPGQSSGNTIYF.

The chain uses TRBV21-1 and TRBJ1-3; the DNA was not used to check the table's D call, TRBD1. TRBV21-1 is described as a pseudogene. This CDR3 comprises 18 residues. The CDR3 sequence: CASSKFPRDRNSGNTIYF. As DNA, the CDR3 is TGTGCCAGCAGCAAGTTCCCGAGGGACAGAAACTCTGGAAACACCATATATTTT.

A few counts support this clone. The J gene is TRBJ1-5, the V gene TRBV27, with D maybe TRBD1 (5 bases). The CDR3 runs to 15 residues. Trimming took 2 bases from V and 2 from J, leaving 10 bases between them. Germline V gene lookup returns CDR1 MNHEY and CDR2 SMNVEV (reference sequence). The CDR3 spells CASSLQGWGNQPQHF. CDR3 coding DNA: TGTGCCAGCAGTTTACAGGGTTGGGGCAATCAGCCCCAGCATTTT.

The chain employs TRBV12-2 and TRBJ1-5; the DNA was not used to check the table's D call, TRBD1. TRBV12-2 is annotated as a pseudogene. The CDR3 consists of 17 residues. The CDR3 sequence is CASRQRRDRAVGQPQHF. The CDR3 bases are TGTGCAAGTCGCCAGCGCCGGGACAGGGCTGTAGGTCAGCCCCAGCATTTT.

The chain combines TRBV29-1 with TRBJ1-1; D remains unclear. Germline-derived CDR1 and CDR2 are SQVTM and ANQGSEA. CDR3 size: 13 residues. Trimming took 2 bases from V and 5 from J, leaving 12 bases between them. The CDR3 DNA reads TGCAGCGTTGAACCCCGGGGATGGACTGAAGCTTTCTTT. Its translation is CSVEPRGWTEAFF.

The chain has TRBV27 and TRBJ1-5, with TRBD1 identical over 7 bases. Germline CDR1 and CDR2: MNHEY and SMNVEV (reference sequence). The V gene end was trimmed by 0 bases and the J gene end by 2 bases; junction bases not matched to a gene: 4. This CDR3 has 16 residues. The CDR3 reads CASSLSPTGGNQPQHF. DNA of the CDR3: TGTGCCAGCAGTTTATCGCCCACAGGGGGCAATCAGCCCCAGCATTTT.

The chain has TRBV5-1 and TRBJ2-1, with D maybe TRBD1 (6 bases). The CDR3 extends over 15 amino acids. Germline V gives CDR1 SGHRS, CDR2 YFSETQ. V was shortened by 1 base and J by 1 base, with 9 bases between the two germline ends. CDR3 coding DNA: TGCGCCAGCAGCTTGATAGGGGGATCCTACAATGAGCAGTTCTTC. It yields the protein CASSLIGGSYNEQFF.

The chain links TRBV2 to TRBJ2-2, with D perhaps matching TRBD1 (7 bases). This CDR3 comprises 18 residues. Germline CDR1 is SNHLY and CDR2 is FYNNEI. V was cut by 7 bases and J by 6 bases, with 27 bases left in between. The CDR3 DNA sequence: TGTGCCAGCACCCCAGGGGGGCTGGGACGCCGGAAGCCCGGGGAGCTGTTTTTT. Its translation: CASTPGGLGRRKPGELFF.

The chain uses TRBV14 and TRBJ1-1; D not certain. With 0 bases removed from V and 3 bases from J, the gap between germline ends came to 11 bases. Germline V gene lookup returns CDR1 SGHDN and CDR2 FVKESK. This CDR3 comprises 15 residues. The CDR3 nucleotides are TGTGCCAGCAGCCAAGATAGTTCGGGGTACACTGAAGCTTTCTTT. Protein product: CASSQDSSGYTEAFF.

The DNA of the CDR3 is TGTGCCAGCAGCTACAAACCGGGACAGGTTAATGAAAAACTGTTTTTT. Amino acids: CASSYKPGQVNEKLFF. The gene calls are TRBV11-2 and TRBJ1-4, with 8 bases fitting TRBD1. Trimming removed 4 bases from V and 4 bases from J; junction bases left unmatched: 8. CDR3 length: 16 amino acids. CDR1 and CDR2 (germline): SGHAT, FQNNGV.

The V gene is TRBV6-5, the J gene TRBJ2-1; D remains unclear. V was clipped by 2 bases and J by 2 bases, with 13 bases between them. From germline, CDR1 is MNHEY and CDR2 SVGAGI. This CDR3 contains 16 residues. CDR3 loop: CASSYVSSSTYNEQFF. The CDR3 coding sequence is TGTGCCAGCAGTTACGTTAGCAGCTCAACCTACAATGAGCAGTTCTTC.

This clone was counted a single time. V and J are TRBV4-3 and TRBJ1-5; D perhaps matches TRBD1 (6 bases). V gave up 2 bases and J gave up 3 bases, with 11 bases separating them. The CDR3 loop spans 15 amino acids. CDR1 is LGHNA and CDR2 is YSLEER in the germline V gene. CDR3 sequence: CASSQTRQVNQPQHF. CDR3 DNA sequence: TGCGCCAGCAGCCAAACTCGACAGGTCAATCAGCCCCAGCATTTT.

The chain joins TRBV28 to TRBJ2-7, with D possibly being TRBD1 (5 bases). Germline lookup yields CDR1 MDHEN and CDR2 SYDVKM. CDR3 length: 14 amino acids. Trimming took 2 bases from V and 3 from J, leaving 11 bases between them. The CDR3 is CASSLIPDNYEQYF. CDR3 DNA sequence: TGTGCCAGCAGTTTAATCCCGGACAACTACGAGCAGTACTTC. The whole variable domain, filled in from reference TRBV28 and TRBJ2-7, reads DVKVTQSSRYLVKRTGEKVFLECVQDMDHENMFWYRQDPGLGLRLIYFSYDVKMKEKGDIPEGYSVSREKKERFSLILESASTNQTSMYLCASSLIPDNYEQYFGPGTRLTVT.

This chain uses TRBV28 with TRBJ1-5; D uncertain. Per the germline V gene, CDR1 is MDHEN and CDR2 is SYDVKM. The ends were cut back, 6 bases at V and 5 bases at J, with 8 bases in the middle. CDR3 length equals 12 residues. CDR3 region: CASRSSYQPQHF. The CDR3 DNA sequence: TGTGCCAGCAGATCCTCTTATCAGCCCCAGCATTTT.

The rearrangement joins TRBV6-1 to TRBJ2-6; D may be TRBD2 (5 bases). Germline V gene sequence: CDR1 MNHNS, CDR2 SASEGT. The CDR3 has 18 amino acids. Trimming stripped 2 bases from V and 0 bases from J, with 14 bases between. CDR3: CASSESQTNSSGANVLTF. The CDR3 nucleotides read TGTGCCAGCAGTGAATCCCAGACTAATAGCTCTGGGGCCAACGTCCTGACTTTC.

This chain joins TRBV12-5 and TRBJ2-5; 8 positions agree with TRBD1. Germline-derived CDR1 and CDR2 are LGHNT and FRNRAP. The CDR3 runs 17 residues. V lost 0 bases, J lost 2 bases, and 8 bases stayed unmatched. The CDR3 DNA reads TGTGCTAGTGGTTTGGTTAAACCCGGGACAGGACAAGAGACCCAGTACTTC. It is translated as CASGLVKPGTGQETQYF.

This clone was counted only a few times. The chain uses TRBV25-1 and TRBJ1-1, with D maybe TRBD1 (5 bases). The CDR3 contains 16 residues. V dropped 4 bases and J dropped 3 bases, with 18 bases sitting between them. CDR1 is MGHDK, CDR2 SYGVNS, per germline. Written as DNA, the CDR3 is TGTGCCAGCAGTGGGTCCGGCGGGGACGACCACACTGAAGCTTTCTTT. Translating it yields CASSGSGGDDHTEAFF. The variable domain in full, completed from reference TRBV25-1 and TRBJ1-1, reads EADIYQTPRYLVIGTGKKITLECSQTMGHDKMYWYQQDPGMELHLIHYSYGVNSTEKGDLSSESTVSRIRTEHFPLTLESARPSHTSQYLCASSGSGGDDHTEAFFGQGTRLTVV.

This clone was found a few times. The chain employs TRBV29-1 and TRBJ2-1; 11 bases align to TRBD1. The trim removed 4 bases at V and 8 bases at J, leaving 10 bases unmatched. The germline CDR1 and CDR2 sequences are SQVTM and ANQGSEA. The CDR3 sequence is 15 residues long. The CDR3 loop reads CSVAVPGQGVHEQFF. The CDR3 DNA follows: TGCAGCGTTGCGGTACCGGGACAGGGGGTACATGAGCAGTTCTTC.